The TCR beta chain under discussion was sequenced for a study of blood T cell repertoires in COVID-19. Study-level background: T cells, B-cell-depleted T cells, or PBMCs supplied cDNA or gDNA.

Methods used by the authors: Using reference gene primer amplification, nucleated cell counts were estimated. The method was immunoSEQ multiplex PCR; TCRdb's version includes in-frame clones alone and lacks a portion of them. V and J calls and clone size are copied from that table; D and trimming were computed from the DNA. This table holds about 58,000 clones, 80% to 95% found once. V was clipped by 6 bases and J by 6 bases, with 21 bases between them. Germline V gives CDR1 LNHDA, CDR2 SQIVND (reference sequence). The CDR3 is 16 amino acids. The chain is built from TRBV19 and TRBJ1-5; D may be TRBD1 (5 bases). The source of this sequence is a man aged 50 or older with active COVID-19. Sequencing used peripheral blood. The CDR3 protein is CASRVQSGEVGQPQHF. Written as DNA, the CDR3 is TGTGCCAGTAGAGTTCAGTCGGGGGAGGTAGGTCAGCCCCAGCATTTT. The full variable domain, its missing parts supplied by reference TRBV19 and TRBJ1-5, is DGGITQSPKYLFRKEGQNVTLSCEQNLNHDAMYWYRQDPGQGLRLIYYSQIVNDFQKGDIAEGYSVSREKKESFPLTVTSAQKNPTAFYLCASRVQSGEVGQPQHFGDGTRLSIL.